The clone carrying this T cell receptor beta chain was observed once. Its antigen is still unknown. The donors, nominally healthy at sampling, likely had unrecorded immune exposures. Germline V CDR1 and CDR2: LNHNV, YYDKDF (reference sequence). The V segment lost 3 bases and the J segment 0 bases; nucleotides outside the gene matches: 7. The CDR3 is made up of 19 amino acids. This sample was included in a study of cytomegalovirus exposure and HLA in healthy donors. Both 60 Vbeta primers and 13 Jbeta primers went into the PCR. Assay: immunoSEQ multiplex PCR; the TCRdb copy retains only in-frame clones and omits some. Counted here are about 110,000 clones, roughly 70% occurring once; the ten biggest clones make up 14%. Whole-study findings and limits: The authors assumed roughly uniform sequencing depth across donors for presence/absence analyses.

This sequence was found in a middle-aged woman in good health and CMV-seropositive. The chain employs TRBV15 and TRBJ2-1; TRBD2 aligns across 14 bases. Sequenced material: PBMCs. CDR3 residues: CATSRERLAGGHSYNEQFF. As DNA, the CDR3 is TGTGCCACCAGCAGGGAACGACTAGCGGGGGGGCACTCCTACAATGAGCAGTTCTTC.